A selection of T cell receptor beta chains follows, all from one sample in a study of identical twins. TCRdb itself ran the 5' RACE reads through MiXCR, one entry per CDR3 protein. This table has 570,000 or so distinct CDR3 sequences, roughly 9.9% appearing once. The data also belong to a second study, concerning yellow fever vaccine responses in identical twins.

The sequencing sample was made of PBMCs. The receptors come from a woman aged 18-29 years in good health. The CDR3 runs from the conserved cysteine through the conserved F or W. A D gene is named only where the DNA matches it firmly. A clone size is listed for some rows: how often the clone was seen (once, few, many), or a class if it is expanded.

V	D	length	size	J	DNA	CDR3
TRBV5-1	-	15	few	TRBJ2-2	TGCGCCAGTTTGCCCTCTGGGGGAAACACCGGGGAGCTGTTTTTT	CASLPSGGNTGELFF
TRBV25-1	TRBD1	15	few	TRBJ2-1	TGTGCCAGCAGTGAGGACAGGGTATCCTACAATGAGCAGTTCTTC	CASSEDRVSYNEQFF
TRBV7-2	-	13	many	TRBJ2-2	TGTGCCAGCAGCTCCAACTTCCCCGGGGAGCTGTTTTTT	CASSSNFPGELFF
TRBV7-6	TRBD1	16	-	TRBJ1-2	TGTGCCAGCAGCTTAAGGGGCTCAGGGGGCGACTATGGCTACACCTTC	CASSLRGSGGDYGYTF
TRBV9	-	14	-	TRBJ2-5	TGTGCCAGCAGCGTTGGCGGGGGCCCTTTGGCCCAGTACTTC	CASSVGGGPLAQYF
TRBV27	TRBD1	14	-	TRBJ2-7	TGTGCCAGCAGCGTCGGGACAGACATCTACGAGCAGTACTTC	CASSVGTDIYEQYF
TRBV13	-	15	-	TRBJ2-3	TGTGCCAGCAGCTTAATGAAGGCCCGCACAGATACGCAGTATTTT	CASSLMKARTDTQYF
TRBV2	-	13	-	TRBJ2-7	TGTGCCAGCAGTGGACAAAAAGGACCCGAGCAGTACTTC	CASSGQKGPEQYF
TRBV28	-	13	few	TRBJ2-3	TGTGCCAGCAGTCCTCCTAGGACAGCTACGCAGTATTTT	CASSPPRTATQYF
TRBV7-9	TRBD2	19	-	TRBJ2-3	TGTGCCAGCAGCCGTAGGAGTAAGACTAGCGGGAGTGAAACAGATACGCAGTATTTT	CASSRRSKTSGSETDTQYF
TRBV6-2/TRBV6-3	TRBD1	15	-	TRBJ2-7	TGTGCCAGCAGTTTCCGGGACAGGGGGCCTTACGAGCAGTACTTC	CASSFRDRGPYEQYF
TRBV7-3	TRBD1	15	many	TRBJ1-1	TGTGCCAGCAGCTTGGCCGGGGACAGTACCACTGAAGCTTTCTTT	CASSLAGDSTTEAFF
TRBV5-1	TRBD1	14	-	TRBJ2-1	TGCGCCAGCAGCCAGGGACAGGGTCACAATGAGCAGTTCTTC	CASSQGQGHNEQFF
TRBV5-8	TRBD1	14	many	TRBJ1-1	TGTGCCAGCAGCAGGGACAGTTCGAACACTGAAGCTTTCTTT	CASSRDSSNTEAFF
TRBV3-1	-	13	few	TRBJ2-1	TGTGCCAGCAGCCAGGGCAGGGCGAATGAGCAGTTCTTC	CASSQGRANEQFF
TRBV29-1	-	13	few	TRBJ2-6	TGCAGCGTTCCAGGGACTGGGGCCAACGTCCTGACTTTC	CSVPGTGANVLTF
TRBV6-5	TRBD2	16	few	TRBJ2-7	TGTGCCAGCAGTTACTCGAGACTAGCGGGAGCCTACGAGCAGTACTTC	CASSYSRLAGAYEQYF
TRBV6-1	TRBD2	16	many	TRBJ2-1	TGTGCCAGCAGTATAAAAGCGGGATTCACCTACAATGAGCAGTTCTTC	CASSIKAGFTYNEQFF
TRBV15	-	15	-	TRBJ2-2	TGTGCCACCAGCCCCGCAGGGGTTTTTACCGGGGAGCTGTTTTTT	CATSPAGVFTGELFF
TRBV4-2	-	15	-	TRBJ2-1	TGTGCCAGCAGCCAAGGGGTAAGGCAAGCCAATGAGCAGTTCTTC	CASSQGVRQANEQFF
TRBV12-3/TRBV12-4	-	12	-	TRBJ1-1	TGTGCCAGCCGCAGGGGTTTCACTGAAGCTTTCTTT	CASRRGFTEAFF
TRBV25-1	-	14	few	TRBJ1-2	TGTGCCAGCAGCCCCCCTTGGGAGCACTATGGCTACACCTTC	CASSPPWEHYGYTF
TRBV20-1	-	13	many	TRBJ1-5	TGCAGTGCTATAACAGGGTACAATCAGCCCCAGCATTTT	CSAITGYNQPQHF
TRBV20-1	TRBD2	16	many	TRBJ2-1	TGCAGTGCTAGAGTCCCTAGCGGGCTTTCCTACAATGAGCAGTTCTTC	CSARVPSGLSYNEQFF
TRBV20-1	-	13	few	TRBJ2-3	TGCAGTGCTAGACCTTCCCTGGCAGATACGCAGTATTTT	CSARPSLADTQYF
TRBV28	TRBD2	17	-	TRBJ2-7	TGTGCCAGCGTGGTGGGGTGTGGTAGCGGGAGTGTCTACGAGCAGTACTTC	CASVVGCGSGSVYEQYF
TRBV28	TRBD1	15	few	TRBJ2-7	TGTGCCAGCAGTTGGACAGGGGGAAGCTCCTACGAGCAGTACTTC	CASSWTGGSSYEQYF
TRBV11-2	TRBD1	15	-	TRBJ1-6	TGTGCCAGCAGCTTATCTGGGACAGGGGCGTCTACCCTCCACTTT	CASSLSGTGASTLHF
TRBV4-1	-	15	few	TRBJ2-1	TGCGCCAGCAGCCAAGGGCAAGGCTCCTCGAGGGGGCAGTTCTTC	CASSQGQGSSRGQFF
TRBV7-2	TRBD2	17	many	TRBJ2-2	TGTGCCAGCAGCTTAACTCTAGCGGGTCGGCTGACCGGGGAGCTGTTTTTT	CASSLTLAGRLTGELFF
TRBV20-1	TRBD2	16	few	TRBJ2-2	TGCAGTGCTAAGGCACTAGCGGGAGAGGTCACCGGGGAGCTGTTTTTT	CSAKALAGEVTGELFF
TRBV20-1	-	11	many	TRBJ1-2	TGCAGTGCTAGAAAGGGGTATGGCTACACCTTC	CSARKGYGYTF